This TCR beta chain was documented in a study of graft-versus-host responses after intestinal transplantation (dated by TCRdb to the early 2020s). About the investigation overall: The transplants that recipients got were multivisceral, liver-intestinal, or isolated intestinal. A peak of at least 4% donor T cells among recipient peripheral blood mononuclear cells was the definition used for donor T cell macrochimerism. To identify alloreactive clones, pre-transplant mixed lymphocyte reaction products were sequenced and compared with unstimulated pre-transplant donor and recipient T cells. Anti-thymocyte globulin induction was given to all recipients, followed by maintenance tacrolimus and steroids for approximately three years. Rather than being sequenced by the commercial service, samples from a few later patients were sequenced in-house on an Illumina MiSeq and processed with MiXCR. A cohort of approximately 23 intestinal transplant recipients, including one retransplant, was enrolled, and a few patients lacking pretransplant specimens were excluded. After intestinal transplantation, graft-versus-host and host-versus-graft alloreactive T cell clones were followed in the graft, circulation and bone marrow using bulk TCR-beta CDR3 sequencing.

The CDR3 measures 16 amino acids from cysteine to phenylalanine. The CDR3 DNA has 48 bases and is translated from base 1. The CDR1 and CDR2 encoded by the germline V gene are SGHTA and FQGNSA. The germline V and J ends show losses of 1 base and 0 bases respectively, and no gene match explains 4 bases of the junction. The investigation overall reported the following: The relatively low number and heterogeneity of intestinal transplant patients limited the conclusions. Early after transplant, declines in HvG clones were associated with peak levels of circulating GvH clones. GvH clones were found in recipient bone marrow, and some of the GvH clones appeared earlier in ileal mucosa or blood, which is consistent with an intestinal mucosal origin. In the allografts of patients with donor T cell macrochimerism, GvH to HvG T cell clonal ratios were high.

The library was prepared using the immunoSEQ multiplex PCR assay. In most patients, genomic DNA was isolated using the Qiagen DNeasy Blood and Tissue Kit and sent frozen to Adaptive Biotechnologies for TCR sequencing. For most patients, high-throughput TCR-beta CDR3 sequencing of genomic DNA was performed by Adaptive Biotechnologies. The original methods were these. TCR sequencing data for 15 to 20 patients were retrieved from Adaptive's ImmunoSEQ software; three other patients were processed with MiXCR and VDJtools. To correct CD4 versus CD8 sorting errors, sequences present in both subsets at a frequency ratio below 5:1 were removed. CDR3 nucleotide sequences shared between donor and recipient were removed because the origin of such sequences could not be assigned. At least 2-fold expansion over unstimulated cells and a minimum CFSE-low frequency of 0.002% (template counts) or 0.001% (read counts) were required for clones to be classified as alloreactive. Clones were considered mappable if detected in sequenced pre-transplant spleen, lymph node, or MLR CFSE-low populations of the donor or recipient. The cumulative frequency of alloreactive clones was calculated as a percentage of all sequences, weighted by copy number. TCRdb provides this immuneACCESS table in a form limited to in-frame rearrangements. Some clones are lacking; in checked studies, under half of them reflect an unresolved V gene, and why the rest are absent is not known. That table is the source of V, J and clone size, and D and trimming were worked out from the DNA. This sample comprises around 64,000 clones, 94% of them detected only once. The ten largest clonotypes hold about 0.4% of the sample.

The sample's time point label, in plain terms: cells obtained before transplantation from donor or recipient. CD3+CD4+ and CD3+CD8+ populations were FACS-sorted from unstimulated pre-transplant donor and recipient cells taken from spleen or lymph nodes. A word on this clone: Its antigen is unknown. Base qualities are missing; no much larger clone stands one base away.

The TCR sequence derives from a human donor who was the organ donor for an intestinal transplant. This sample comprised unstimulated CD4+ T cells sorted from spleen or lymph node cells, obtained before transplant. The chain employs TRBV7-2 and TRBJ2-3, with 7 bases aligning to TRBD1. The DNA sequence is TGTGCCAGCAGCTTAGAGGGGGCCCCTAGCACAGATACGCAGTATTTT. This encodes CASSLEGAPSTDTQYF. Supplemented by the reference TRBV7-2 and TRBJ2-3 proteins around the CDR3, the complete variable domain is GAGVSQSPSNKVTEKGKDVELRCDPISGHTALYWYRQSLGQGLEFLIYFQGNSAPDKSGLPSDRFSAERTGGSVSTLTIQRTQQEDSAVYLCASSLEGAPSTDTQYFGPGTRLTVL.